The 4 T cell receptor beta chains given below trace back to one sample, sequenced in a study of T cells in Graves' hyperthyroidism and ophthalmopathy. TCR beta CDR3 sequences were amplified from RNA transcripts. When the TCR CDR3 underwent first-round RT-PCR, the HTBI primer set was used. Via MiXCR, TCRdb re-called the multiplex PCR reads, giving one row per CDR3 protein. Altogether some 760,000 distinct CDR3 sequences are present, 12% to 15% being singletons, with the ten largest covering roughly 10%. Sequencing used blood. Receptor source: a woman under 30 with Graves' hyperthyroidism.

As concerns this clonotype: This sequence may be a read error, since a much larger clone differs from it by one base. V gene TRBV2 combines with J gene TRBJ2-1; D uncertain. Trimming took off 7 bases at V and 3 bases at J, with 13 bases between the two ends. This CDR3 has 14 residues. CDR1 SNHLY and CDR2 FYNNEI come from the germline V gene. The CDR3 loop is CASKGRIFYNEQFF. CDR3 coding DNA: TGTGCCAGCAAGGGCAGGATATTCTACAATGAGCAGTTCTTC.

Comment on this clonotype: Given a much more abundant clone one base away, this may be a read error. V is TRBV13 and J is TRBJ2-1; 8 nucleotides match TRBD2. The assigned J gene may be wrong: the sequence end matches TRBJ2-7 better. In germline, CDR1 is PRHDT, CDR2 FYEKMQ (reference sequence). This CDR3 region has 13 residues. This chain's CDR3 is CASREGLGNEQYF. The DNA of the CDR3 is TGTGCCAGTCGGGAGGGCCTAGGAAATGAGCAGTACTTC.

Many counts were recorded for this clonotype. CDR3 region: CASTTNLGERAEETQYF. CDR3 sequence (DNA): TGTGCCAGCACCACAAACCTCGGGGAACGCGCAGAAGAGACCCAGTACTTC. The chain joins TRBV6-2 or TRBV6-3 to TRBJ2-5, with D possibly being TRBD2 (5 bases). Germline-derived CDR1 and CDR2 are MNHEY and SVGEGT. The CDR3 extends over 17 amino acids. V gave up 7 bases and J gave up 3 bases, with 24 bases separating them.

This chain uses TRBV7-3 with TRBJ2-3; no firm D call. The CDR3 length is 13 residues. Trimming shortened V by 3 bases and J by 10 bases, and 14 bases separated the two germline ends. In germline, CDR1 is SGHTA, CDR2 FQGTGA. CDR3 sequence reads: CASSFGSRNPQYF. The CDR3 nucleotides are TGTGCCAGCAGCTTTGGTAGCAGAAATCCGCAGTATTTT.